Shown below are 23 T cell receptor beta chains from a single sample sequenced in a study of shared clonotypes between healthy human individuals. Assay: immunoSEQ multiplex PCR; the TCRdb copy retains only in-frame clones and omits some. The table records 400,000 to 600,000 clones, about 76% of them present only once. The source material was PBMCs. These receptors all come from a woman aged 40-49 years in good health. Some clones in this sample may be carry-over from other donors' samples.

This chain uses TRBV7-6 with TRBJ1-1; D ambiguous. The CDR3 extends over 14 amino acids. The germline gives CDR1 SGHVS, CDR2 FNYEAQ. V lost 5 bases and J 6 bases, leaving 16 bases between the germline ends. CDR3 in DNA: TGTGCCAGCAGCCGCCAGGTGGGTGCTTCTGAAGCTTTCTTT. It translates to CASSRQVGASEAFF.

V and J are TRBV21-1 and TRBJ2-7; the listed D gene, TRBD1, was not tested against the DNA. TRBV21-1 is a pseudogene. This CDR3 has 16 residues. CDR3 in DNA: TGTGCCAGCAGCCTGAGGGCAGGGGTCGGAGGCTACGAGCAGTACTTC. Translation gives CASSLRAGVGGYEQYF.

On this clone: Being one base from a much bigger clone, this may be a read error. J is TRBJ2-3 and V is TRBV7-9, with D possibly being TRBD1 (5 bases). Looked up from germline, CDR1 is SEHNR and CDR2 is FQNEAQ (reference sequence). CDR3 length: 14 amino acids. The germline V and J ends were trimmed by 5 bases and 0 bases, with 9 bases remaining between them. The CDR3 loop reads CASSTGHSTDTQYF. CDR3 sequence (DNA): TGTGCCAGCAGCACCGGACATAGCACAGATACGCAGTATTTT.

This sequence joins TRBV9 and TRBJ2-3; 9 nucleotides match TRBD1. J lost 5 bases, V lost 7 bases, and 8 bases had no gene match. Looked up from germline, CDR1 is SGDLS and CDR2 is YYNGEE. This CDR3 has 14 residues. The CDR3, as DNA: TGTGCCAGCGCACAGGGGGCGGGTAAAGATACGCAGTATTTT. It yields the protein CASAQGAGKDTQYF.

This clone has just a few counts. The chain uses TRBV5-6 and TRBJ2-7, with 7 bases identical to TRBD1. After removal of 4 bases from V and 0 bases from J, the junction contained 7 bases not matched to a gene. CDR1 is SGHDT, CDR2 YYEEEE, per germline. The CDR3 length is 15 residues. The CDR3 DNA follows: TGTGCCAGCAGCGGAATGACAGGGAACTCCTACGAGCAGTACTTC. Protein product: CASSGMTGNSYEQYF.

This clone has just one count. The chain employs TRBV11-1 and TRBJ2-7; TRBD2 matches at 9 bases. Germline-derived CDR1 and CDR2 are SGHAT and FQDESV (reference sequence). The CDR3 has 19 residues. J gave up 2 bases and V 4 bases, and 18 bases lay outside the gene matches. The DNA of the CDR3 is TGTGCCAGCAGCTCAGACAGGGAACTAGCGGGCCCCACTACCTACGAGCAGTACTTC. It encodes CASSSDRELAGPTTYEQYF. Drawing the rest from reference TRBV11-1 and TRBJ2-7, the complete variable domain is EAEVAQSPRYKITEKSQAVAFWCDPISGHATLYWYRQILGQGPELLVQFQDESVVDDSQLPKDRFSAERLKGVDSTLKIQPAELGDSAMYLCASSSDRELAGPTTYEQYFGPGTRLTVT.

The genes are TRBV7-9 and TRBJ2-5, with 14 positions matching TRBD2. V dropped 3 bases and J dropped 5; count of bases not matched to a gene: 11. Germline CDR1 reads SEHNR; CDR2 reads FQNEAQ (reference sequence). The CDR3 length is 18 residues. In DNA form, the CDR3 reads TGTGCCAGCAGCTTCGGACTAGCGGGAGGACGGGTGGGGGAGACCCAGTACTTC. Translation: CASSFGLAGGRVGETQYF.

The CDR3 sequence: CASSIASGIGNEQFF. The CDR3 region has the DNA TGTGCCAGTAGTATAGCTAGCGGGATTGGGAATGAGCAGTTCTTC. The J gene is TRBJ2-1, the V gene TRBV19, with 9 positions matching TRBD2. The CDR3 sequence is 15 residues long. Trimming at V came to 1 base and at J to 7 bases, leaving 5 bases not matched to a gene. Germline assignment: CDR1 LNHDA and CDR2 SQIVND (reference sequence).

The chain couples TRBV29-1 to TRBJ2-5; 8 nucleotides align to TRBD1. The CDR3 spans 13 residues. The V gene end was trimmed by 6 bases and the J gene end by 4 bases; junction bases not matched to a gene: 7. Looked up from germline, CDR1 is SQVTM and CDR2 is ANQGSEA. The DNA for the CDR3 is TGCAGCGTAGATGGACAGGGTGGAGAGACCCAGTACTTC. Its translation is CSVDGQGGETQYF.

The rearrangement joins TRBV5-6 to TRBJ2-1; D might be TRBD1 or TRBD2, each matching 5 bases. The CDR3 extends over 12 amino acids. Germline lookup yields CDR1 SGHDT and CDR2 YYEEEE. The V and J ends lost 4 bases and 10 bases respectively, with 12 bases between them. The CDR3 DNA is TGTGCCAGCAGCCCAGTAGAGGGGGAGCAGTTCTTC. Amino acids: CASSPVEGEQFF.

The rearrangement joins TRBV5-6 to TRBJ1-1; D unresolved. The CDR3 sequence is 15 residues long. Germline CDR1 SGHDT, CDR2 YYEEEE. V shed 1 base and J shed 1 base, with 11 bases lying between them. This chain's CDR3 is CASSLLGVQNTEAFF. The CDR3 region has the DNA TGTGCCAGCAGCTTGCTCGGGGTACAGAACACTGAAGCTTTCTTT.

This clone has more than one count but fewer than ten. This rearrangement joins TRBV11-2 to TRBJ1-2; D might be TRBD1 (5 bases). V was clipped by 1 base and J by 1 base, with 10 bases between them. Germline CDR1 and CDR2: SGHAT and FQNNGV. The CDR3 totals 15 residues. The CDR3 DNA reads TGTGCCAGCAGCTTAGTTCCGGACATTAACTATGGCTACACCTTC. It codes for CASSLVPDINYGYTF.

This clone was observed once. The identical CDR3 is also encoded by other nucleotide sequences in the sample. V is TRBV5-1 and J is TRBJ2-5, with TRBD1 matching over 9 bases. This CDR3 region has 14 residues. Germline loops: CDR1 SGHRS, CDR2 YFSETQ. The junction had 2 bases not matched to a gene; V was cut back by 3 bases and J by 2 bases. The CDR3 DNA is TGCGCCAGCAGCTCCGGACAGGGGCAAGAGACCCAGTACTTC. Protein sequence: CASSSGQGQETQYF.

This chain joins TRBV29-1 and TRBJ2-7; 10 bases line up with TRBD2. Losses at the gene ends were 4 bases for V and 6 bases for J; bases not matched to a gene: 6. Germline lookup yields CDR1 SQVTM and CDR2 ANQGSEA. There are 13 residues in the CDR3. For the CDR3, the DNA is TGCAGCGTTGTCCTAGCGGGAGCGGGCGAGCAGTACTTC. It codes for CSVVLAGAGEQYF.

The V and J genes are TRBV19 and TRBJ2-3, with 14 bases aligning to TRBD2. After removal of 7 bases from V and 8 bases from J, the junction contained 8 bases not matched to a gene. CDR1 is LNHDA, CDR2 SQIVND, per germline (reference sequence). The CDR3 runs 15 residues. The DNA of the CDR3 is TGTGCCAGTACAAGACTAGCGGGAGGGCAGGGTACGCAGTATTTT. It yields the protein CASTRLAGGQGTQYF.

This clone was counted once. The chain is built from TRBV5-1 and TRBJ2-3; TRBD1 matches at 8 bases. V shed 3 bases, J shed 2 bases, and the junction held 8 bases outside the gene matches. This CDR3 has 16 residues. CDR1 and CDR2 (germline): SGHRS, YFSETQ. CDR3 bases: TGCGCCAGCAGCTCGGACAGGGTTAGAACCACAGATACGCAGTATTTT. Its protein product is CASSSDRVRTTDTQYF.

This clone was detected once. The rearrangement joins TRBV4-1 to TRBJ2-5; TRBD2 is a possible D gene (6 bases). The CDR3 spans 14 residues. Germline V CDR1 and CDR2: MGHRA, YSYEKL. Trimming removed 4 bases from V and 1 base from J, with 10 bases in between. DNA of the CDR3: TGCGCCAGCAGCCCAGGACTAACCCAAGAGACCCAGTACTTC. Translation gives CASSPGLTQETQYF.

V is TRBV18 and J is TRBJ2-5; D remains ambiguous. Germline CDR1 KGHSH, CDR2 LQKENI. V gave up 2 bases and J gave up 1 base, with 5 bases separating them. The CDR3 has 13 amino acids. CDR3 sequence reads: CASSPRSQETQYF. For the CDR3, the DNA is TGTGCCAGCTCACCAAGGAGCCAAGAGACCCAGTACTTC.

V is TRBV29-1 and J is TRBJ1-1; perhaps TRBD1 as D (6 bases). This CDR3 is 14 amino acids long. V was shortened by 4 bases and J by 1 base, with 13 bases between the two germline ends. From germline, CDR1 is SQVTM and CDR2 ANQGSEA. In DNA form, the CDR3 reads TGCAGCGTTGCAGGGGCCGGCGAGAACACTGAAGCTTTCTTT. Its translation is CSVAGAGENTEAFF.

This chain links TRBV2 with TRBJ1-4; D unresolved. The CDR3 has 16 residues. From germline, CDR1 is SNHLY and CDR2 FYNNEI. V lost 3 bases to trimming and J lost 8 bases, with 19 bases between them. The CDR3 here is CASSDLLGRSEEKLFF. For the CDR3, the DNA is TGTGCCAGCAGTGATTTGTTGGGCAGATCGGAGGAAAAACTGTTTTTT.

V is TRBV10-3 and J is TRBJ1-2; no clear D gene. Germline V gene data show CDR1 as ENHRY and CDR2 as SYGVKD. The CDR3 has 13 residues. Trimming took off 0 bases at V and 7 bases at J, with 9 bases between the two ends. CDR3: CAISESDKSGYTF. The CDR3 region has the DNA TGTGCCATCAGTGAGTCTGACAAATCTGGCTACACCTTC.

In this sample, this clone turned up once. This sequence joins TRBV11-3 and TRBJ2-1; 10 nucleotides agree with TRBD2. The CDR3 consists of 15 residues. The germline V gene has CDR1 SGHNT and CDR2 YENEEA. With V trimmed by 5 bases and J by 3 bases, 4 bases remained unmatched. The CDR3 DNA is TGTGCCAGCAGCCCACTAGCGGGGCACTACAATGAGCAGTTCTTC. This codes for CASSPLAGHYNEQFF.

This clone appeared a single time. The V gene is TRBV18, the J gene TRBJ2-1, with 8 bases matching TRBD2. With V trimmed by 3 bases and J by 5 bases, 3 bases remained unmatched. This CDR3 is 14 amino acids long. Germline V CDR1 and CDR2: KGHSH, LQKENI. The CDR3 sequence is CASSPRAGDNEQFF. In DNA form, the CDR3 reads TGTGCCAGCTCACCTAGAGCGGGGGACAATGAGCAGTTCTTC.